The 7 T cell receptor beta chains given below trace back to one sample, sequenced in a study of shared clonotypes between healthy human individuals. Produced via immunoSEQ multiplex PCR; TCRdb's table is partial and in-frame only. The sample has more than 850,000 clones, 78% seen once. Sequenced material: memory CD4+ T cells from PBMCs. The subset was: CD45RA-negative fraction. These receptors were collected from a man between 18 and 29 years old in good health. Some clones in this sample may be carry-over from other donors' samples.

The rearrangement joins TRBV5-1 to TRBJ1-4, with TRBD1 matching 9 bases. CDR3 length: 15 residues. CDR1 is SGHRS, CDR2 YFSETQ, per germline. Unmatched junction bases numbered 6, after V lost 2 bases and J lost 7 bases. As DNA, the CDR3 is TGCGCCAGCAGCTTCTCCGGGACAGGGCCTGAAAAACTGTTTTTT. Amino acid sequence: CASSFSGTGPEKLFF.

The chain links TRBV7-3 to TRBJ2-3; 7 bases match TRBD2. The V gene's germline CDR1 is SGHTA and CDR2 FQGTGA. This CDR3 is 15 amino acids long. V lost 6 bases to trimming and J lost 0 bases; unmatched junction nucleotides: 6. DNA for the CDR3: TGTGCCAGCAGGAGACTAGCTTCTAGCACAGATACGCAGTATTTT. Amino acid sequence: CASRRLASSTDTQYF.

V usage is TRBV28 and J usage is TRBJ1-5; no firm D call. Germline V gives CDR1 MDHEN, CDR2 SYDVKM. Trimming took 2 bases from V and 5 from J, leaving 10 bases between them. This CDR3 has 14 residues. The CDR3 DNA reads TGTGCCAGCAGTTTAATCGACCGGTATCAGCCCCAGCATTTT. As protein: CASSLIDRYQPQHF.

This clone showed up just a few times. The chain employs TRBV25-1 and TRBJ1-2, with a possible D match to TRBD1 (6 bases). The CDR3 has 13 amino acids. The ends were cut back, 4 bases at V and 5 bases at J, with 11 bases in the middle. Per the germline V gene, CDR1 is MGHDK and CDR2 is SYGVNS. The CDR3 protein is CASSGGQGYGYTF. As DNA, the CDR3 is TGTGCCAGCAGTGGGGGACAAGGATATGGCTACACCTTC.

This chain connects TRBV5-5 to TRBJ1-1; D is perhaps TRBD1 (6 bases). Trimming took 5 bases from V and 5 from J, leaving 16 bases between them. Germline V gene sequence: CDR1 SGHKS, CDR2 YYEKEE (reference sequence). The CDR3 runs 14 residues. CDR3 coding DNA: TGTGCCAGCAGATACTCAGGGGCCGGTACTGAAGCTTTCTTT. Protein product: CASRYSGAGTEAFF.

As concerns this clone: Additional DNA sequences in this sample encode the identical CDR3. This chain connects TRBV5-4 to TRBJ2-5; D call uncertain. The V gene's germline CDR1 is SGHNT and CDR2 YYREEE (reference sequence). This CDR3 has 14 residues. V lost 4 bases and J lost 0, with 10 bases in between. CDR3 in DNA: TGTGCCAGCAGCCTCCCTGGCTACCAAGAGACCCAGTACTTC. Its protein is CASSLPGYQETQYF. The complete variable domain, with remaining parts taken from reference TRBV5-4 and TRBJ2-5, reads ETGVTQSPTHLIKTRGQQVTLRCSSQSGHNTVSWYQQALGQGPQFIFQYYREEENGRGNFPPRFSGLQFPNYSSELNVNALELDDSALYLCASSLPGYQETQYFGPGTRLLVL.

V gene TRBV4-3 combines with J gene TRBJ2-2; 8 nucleotides agree with TRBD1. J lost 3 bases, V lost 4 bases, and 7 bases had no gene match. The CDR3 is 16 amino acids. CDR1 is LGHNA, CDR2 YSLEER, per germline. The CDR3 spells CASSRGQTGDTGELFF. The CDR3 DNA reads as TGCGCCAGCAGCCGAGGACAGACAGGGGACACCGGGGAGCTGTTTTTT.